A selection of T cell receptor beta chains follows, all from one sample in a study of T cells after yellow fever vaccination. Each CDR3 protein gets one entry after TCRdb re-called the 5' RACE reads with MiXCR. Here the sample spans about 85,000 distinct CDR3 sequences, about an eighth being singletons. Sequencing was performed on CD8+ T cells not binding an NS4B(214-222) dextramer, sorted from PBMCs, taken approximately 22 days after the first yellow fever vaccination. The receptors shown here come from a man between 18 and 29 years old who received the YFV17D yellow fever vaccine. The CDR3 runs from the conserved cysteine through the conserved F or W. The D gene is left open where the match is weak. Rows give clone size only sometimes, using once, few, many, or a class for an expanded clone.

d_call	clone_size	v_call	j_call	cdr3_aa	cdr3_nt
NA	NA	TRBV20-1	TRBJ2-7	CSARVGWGNVDYEQYF	TGCAGTGCTAGAGTGGGGTGGGGGAACGTGGACTACGAGCAGTACTTC
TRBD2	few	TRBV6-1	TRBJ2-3	CASSEWSSGDTDTQYF	TGTGCCAGCAGTGAATGGAGTAGCGGGGACACAGATACGCAGTATTTT
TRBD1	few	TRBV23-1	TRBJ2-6	CASSHGGTGGNSGANVLTF	TGCGCCAGCAGTCACGGCGGGACAGGGGGCAACTCTGGGGCCAACGTCCTGACTTTC
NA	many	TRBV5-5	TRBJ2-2	CASSWDTNTGELFF	TGTGCCAGCAGCTGGGACACGAACACCGGGGAGCTGTTTTTT
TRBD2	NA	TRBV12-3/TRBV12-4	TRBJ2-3	CASSLGGRRGGTDTQYF	TGTGCCAGCAGCCTAGGTGGTCGGCGGGGGGGCACAGATACGCAGTATTTT
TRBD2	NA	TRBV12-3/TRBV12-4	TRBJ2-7	CASRGGSSYEQYF	TGTGCCAGTCGGGGGGGGAGCTCCTACGAGCAGTACTTC
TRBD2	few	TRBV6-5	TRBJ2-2	CASSYSSGGAGELFF	TGTGCCAGCAGTTACTCTAGCGGGGGGGCCGGGGAGCTGTTTTTT
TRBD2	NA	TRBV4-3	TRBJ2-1	CASSQESGGWNEQFF	TGCGCCAGCAGCCAAGAGAGCGGGGGGTGGAATGAGCAGTTCTTC
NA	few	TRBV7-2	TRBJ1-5	CASSESPLASQHF	TGTGCCAGCAGTGAAAGCCCCCTGGCGTCCCAGCATTTT
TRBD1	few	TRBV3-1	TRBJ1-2	CASSHFLSDRALSDGYTF	TGTGCCAGCAGCCACTTTCTGAGTGACAGGGCGTTGAGCGATGGCTACACCTTC
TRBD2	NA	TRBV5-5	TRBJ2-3	CASSRLAGAADTQYF	TGTGCCAGCAGCCGACTAGCGGGGGCAGCAGATACGCAGTATTTT
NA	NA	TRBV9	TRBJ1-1	CASSPGGPRGEAFF	TGTGCCAGCAGCCCCGGGGGGCCTAGGGGTGAAGCTTTCTTT
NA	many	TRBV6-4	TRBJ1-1	CASKAQEEGAAEAFF	TGTGCCAGCAAAGCACAGGAGGAAGGGGCCGCTGAAGCTTTCTTT
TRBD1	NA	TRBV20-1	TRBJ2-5	CSASYRDRVGQETQYF	TGCAGTGCTAGTTATAGGGACAGGGTTGGGCAAGAGACCCAGTACTTC
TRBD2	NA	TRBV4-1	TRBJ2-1	CASSQRLAHEQFF	TGCGCCAGCAGCCAGAGACTAGCCCATGAGCAGTTCTTC
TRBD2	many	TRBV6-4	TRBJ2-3	CATSKRGGTDTQYF	TGTGCCACTTCCAAGCGGGGGGGAACAGATACGCAGTATTTT
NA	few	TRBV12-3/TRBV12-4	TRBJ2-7	CASSRQYLSYEQYF	TGTGCCAGCAGCAGGCAGTACCTGTCCTACGAGCAGTACTTC
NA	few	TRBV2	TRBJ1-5	CASLGMGANTPQHF	TGTGCCAGCCTCGGTATGGGGGCTAATACTCCCCAGCATTTT
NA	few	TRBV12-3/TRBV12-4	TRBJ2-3	CASRGLSGTDTQYF	TGTGCCAGCAGAGGCCTTTCCGGCACAGATACGCAGTATTTT
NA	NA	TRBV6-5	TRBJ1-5	CASSPGGNQPQHF	TGTGCCAGCAGTCCGGGGGGCAATCAGCCCCAGCATTTT
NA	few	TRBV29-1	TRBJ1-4	CSVLGGSDEKLFF	TGCAGCGTTTTAGGGGGATCGGATGAAAAACTGTTTTTT
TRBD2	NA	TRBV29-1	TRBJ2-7	CSVEERGSSYEQYF	TGCAGCGTTGAGGAGCGGGGGAGCTCCTACGAGCAGTACTTC
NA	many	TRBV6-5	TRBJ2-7	CASSYGNADEQYF	TGTGCCAGCAGTTACGGTAACGCCGACGAGCAGTACTTC
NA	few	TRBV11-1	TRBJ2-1	CASSSYARVGDEQFF	TGTGCCAGCAGCTCCTACGCCAGGGTGGGGGATGAGCAGTTCTTC
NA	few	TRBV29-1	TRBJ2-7	CSVEGLSYEQYF	TGCAGCGTTGAAGGGCTCTCCTACGAGCAGTACTTC
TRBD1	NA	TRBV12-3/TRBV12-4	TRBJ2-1	CDSSPNRGKGNEQFF	TGTGACAGCAGTCCAAACAGGGGGAAAGGCAATGAGCAGTTCTTC
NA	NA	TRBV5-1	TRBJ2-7	CASSFLGASEQYF	TGCGCCAGCAGCTTCCTGGGGGCCAGCGAGCAGTACTTC
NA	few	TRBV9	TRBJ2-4	CASSVEMDPGNIQYF	TGTGCCAGCAGCGTAGAAATGGACCCAGGAAACATTCAGTACTTC
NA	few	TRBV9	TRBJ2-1	CASSVSRGEQFF	TGTGCCAGCAGCGTAAGTCGGGGTGAGCAGTTCTTC
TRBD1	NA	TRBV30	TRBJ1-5	CAWSRGGRQPQHF	TGTGCCTGGAGCAGGGGGGGTCGTCAGCCCCAGCATTTT
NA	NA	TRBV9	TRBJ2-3	CASSGGIADTQYF	TGTGCCAGCAGCGGGGGGATTGCAGATACGCAGTATTTT
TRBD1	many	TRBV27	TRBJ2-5	CASAYRGTGETQYF	TGTGCCAGCGCGTACAGGGGGACGGGAGAGACCCAGTACTTC
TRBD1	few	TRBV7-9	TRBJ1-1	CASSLNRGYTEAFF	TGTGCCAGCAGCCTAAACAGGGGTTACACTGAAGCTTTCTTT
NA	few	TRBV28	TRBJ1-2	CASSLFLGSYGYTF	TGTGCCAGCAGTTTATTCCTTGGGAGTTATGGCTACACCTTC
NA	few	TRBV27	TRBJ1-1	CASGADSRTEAFF	TGTGCCAGCGGGGCAGACTCGAGGACTGAAGCTTTCTTT
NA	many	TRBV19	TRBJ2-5	CASSPLGETQYF	TGTGCCAGTAGTCCTTTGGGGGAGACCCAGTACTTC
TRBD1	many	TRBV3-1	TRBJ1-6	CASSHGPGQGATYNSPLHF	TGTGCCAGCAGCCATGGGCCGGGACAGGGGGCGACCTATAATTCACCCCTCCACTTT
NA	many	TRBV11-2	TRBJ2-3	CASSKLSGTPPFSTDTQYF	TGTGCCAGCAGCAAGCTAAGTGGGACACCCCCATTTAGCACAGATACGCAGTATTTT
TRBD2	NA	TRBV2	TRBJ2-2	CASRGTSGGAYTGELFF	TGTGCCAGCAGGGGGACTAGCGGGGGGGCCTACACCGGGGAGCTGTTTTTT
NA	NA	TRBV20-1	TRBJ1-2	CSAGGNTF	TGCAGTGCTGGAGGTAACACCTTC
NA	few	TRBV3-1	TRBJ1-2	CASSQDAGSYGYTF	TGTGCCAGCAGCCAAGATGCGGGGTCCTATGGCTACACCTTC
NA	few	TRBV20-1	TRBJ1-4	CSARVRPGRTNEKLFF	TGCAGTGCTAGAGTGCGGCCAGGCAGGACTAATGAAAAACTGTTTTTT
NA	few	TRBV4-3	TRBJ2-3	CASSQEMSRTDTQYF	TGCGCCAGCAGCCAAGAAATGAGCCGCACAGATACGCAGTATTTT
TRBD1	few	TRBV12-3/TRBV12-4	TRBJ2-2	CASSLRTGGIGELFF	TGTGCCAGCAGTTTACGGACAGGGGGCATCGGGGAGCTGTTTTTT
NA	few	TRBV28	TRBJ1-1	CASSWPLGRGFDTEAFF	TGTGCCAGCAGTTGGCCGTTGGGCAGGGGCTTTGACACTGAAGCTTTCTTT
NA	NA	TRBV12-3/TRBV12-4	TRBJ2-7	CASRPKAGPYEQYF	TGTGCCAGCAGGCCTAAGGCAGGGCCCTACGAGCAGTACTTC
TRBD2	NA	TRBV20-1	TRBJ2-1	CSARDLASGGNEQFF	TGCAGTGCTAGAGATCTGGCTAGCGGGGGAAATGAGCAGTTCTTC
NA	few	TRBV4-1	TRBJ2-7	CASSQVWDSAYGGYEQYF	TGCGCCAGCAGCCAAGTGTGGGACTCCGCTTATGGGGGCTACGAGCAGTACTTC
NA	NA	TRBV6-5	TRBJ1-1	CASSYSGGTYTEAFF	TGTGCCAGCAGTTACTCGGGCGGGACTTACACTGAAGCTTTCTTT
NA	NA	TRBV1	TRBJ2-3	CTSSQVRDYDADTQYF	TGCACCAGCAGCCAAGTCCGGGACTACGATGCAGATACGCAGTATTTT
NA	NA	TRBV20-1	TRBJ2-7	CSARDFYEQYF	TGCAGTGCTAGGGACTTCTACGAGCAGTACTTC
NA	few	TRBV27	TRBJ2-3	CATRLSDTQYF	TGTGCCACCCGTCTATCAGATACGCAGTATTTT